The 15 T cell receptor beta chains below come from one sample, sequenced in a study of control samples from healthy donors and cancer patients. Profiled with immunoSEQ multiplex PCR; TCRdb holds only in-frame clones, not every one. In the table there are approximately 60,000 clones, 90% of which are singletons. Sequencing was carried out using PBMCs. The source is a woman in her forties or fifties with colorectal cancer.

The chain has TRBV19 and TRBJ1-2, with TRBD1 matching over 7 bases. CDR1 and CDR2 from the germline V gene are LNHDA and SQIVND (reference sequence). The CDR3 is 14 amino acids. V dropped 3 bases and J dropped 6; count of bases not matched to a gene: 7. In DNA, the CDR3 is TGTGCCAGTAGTATCGTGACAGGGAAGGATGGCTACACCTTC. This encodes CASSIVTGKDGYTF.

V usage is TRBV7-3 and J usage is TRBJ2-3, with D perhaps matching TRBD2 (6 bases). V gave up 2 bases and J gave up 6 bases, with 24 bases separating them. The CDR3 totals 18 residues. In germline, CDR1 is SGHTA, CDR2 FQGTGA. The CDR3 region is CASSLLGGQLAFFDTQYF. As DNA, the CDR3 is TGTGCCAGCAGCTTATTGGGGGGTCAACTGGCCTTCTTTGATACGCAGTATTTT. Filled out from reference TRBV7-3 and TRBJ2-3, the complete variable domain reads GAGVSQTPSNKVTEKGKYVELRCDPISGHTALYWYRQSLGQGPEFLIYFQGTGAADDSGLPNDRFFAVRPEGSVSTLKIQRTERGDSAVYLCASSLLGGQLAFFDTQYFGPGTRLTVL.

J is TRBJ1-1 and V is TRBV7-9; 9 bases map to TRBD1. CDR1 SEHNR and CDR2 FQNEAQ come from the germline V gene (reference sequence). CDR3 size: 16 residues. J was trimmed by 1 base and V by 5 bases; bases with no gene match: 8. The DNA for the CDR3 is TGTGCCAGCAGCCAGGACAGGGGAGTGGAGAACACTGAAGCTTTCTTT. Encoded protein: CASSQDRGVENTEAFF. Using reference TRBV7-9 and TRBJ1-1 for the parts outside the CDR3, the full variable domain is DTGVSQNPRHKITKRGQNVTFRCDPISEHNRLYWYRQTLGQGPEFLTYFQNEAQLEKSRLLSDRFSAERPKGSFSTLEIQRTEQGDSAMYLCASSQDRGVENTEAFFGQGTRLTVV.

The CDR3 sequence is CASSFSQGYEQYF. The CDR3 DNA is TGTGCCAGCAGTTTCTCCCAGGGATACGAGCAGTACTTC. The chain has TRBV27 and TRBJ2-7; possibly TRBD1 for D (5 bases). Germline V gene sequence: CDR1 MNHEY, CDR2 SMNVEV (reference sequence). The CDR3 consists of 13 residues. Trimming left V 3 bases short and J 4 bases short, with 10 bases between.

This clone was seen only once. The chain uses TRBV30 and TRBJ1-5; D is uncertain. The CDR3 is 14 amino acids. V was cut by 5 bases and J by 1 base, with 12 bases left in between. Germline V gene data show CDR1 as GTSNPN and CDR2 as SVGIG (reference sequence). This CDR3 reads CAWGHETSNQPQHF. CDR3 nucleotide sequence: TGTGCCTGGGGCCATGAGACAAGCAATCAGCCCCAGCATTTT.

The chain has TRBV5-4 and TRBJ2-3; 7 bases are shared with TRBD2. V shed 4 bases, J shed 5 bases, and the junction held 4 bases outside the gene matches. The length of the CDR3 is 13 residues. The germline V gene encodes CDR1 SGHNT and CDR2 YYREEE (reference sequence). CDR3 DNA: TGTGCCAGCAGCAGGGAGGGAGGAGATACGCAGTATTTT. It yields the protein CASSREGGDTQYF.

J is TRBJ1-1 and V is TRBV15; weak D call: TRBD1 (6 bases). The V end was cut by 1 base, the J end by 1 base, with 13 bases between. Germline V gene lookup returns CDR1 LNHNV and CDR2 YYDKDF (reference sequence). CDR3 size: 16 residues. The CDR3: CATSRAQGPGNTEAFF. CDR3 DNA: TGTGCCACCAGCAGAGCCCAGGGGCCTGGGAACACTGAAGCTTTCTTT.

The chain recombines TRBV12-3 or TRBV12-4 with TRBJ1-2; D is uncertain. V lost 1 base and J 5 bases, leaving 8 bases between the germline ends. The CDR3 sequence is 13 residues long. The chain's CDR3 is CASSLGIGYGYTF. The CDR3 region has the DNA TGTGCCAGCAGTTTAGGGATCGGGTATGGCTACACCTTC.

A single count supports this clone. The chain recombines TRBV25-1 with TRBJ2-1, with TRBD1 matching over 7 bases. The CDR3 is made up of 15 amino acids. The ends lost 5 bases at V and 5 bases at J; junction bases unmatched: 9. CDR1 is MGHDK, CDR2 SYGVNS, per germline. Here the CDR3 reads CASSPRGQPHNEQFF. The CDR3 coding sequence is TGTGCCAGCAGTCCCCGGGGACAGCCCCACAATGAGCAGTTCTTC.

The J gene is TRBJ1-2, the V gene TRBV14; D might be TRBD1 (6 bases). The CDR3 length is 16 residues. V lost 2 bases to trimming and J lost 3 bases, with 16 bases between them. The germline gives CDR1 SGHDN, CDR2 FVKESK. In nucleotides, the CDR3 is TGTGCCAGCAGCCAACATACAGGGTCCGGGCACTATGGCTACACCTTC. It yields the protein CASSQHTGSGHYGYTF.

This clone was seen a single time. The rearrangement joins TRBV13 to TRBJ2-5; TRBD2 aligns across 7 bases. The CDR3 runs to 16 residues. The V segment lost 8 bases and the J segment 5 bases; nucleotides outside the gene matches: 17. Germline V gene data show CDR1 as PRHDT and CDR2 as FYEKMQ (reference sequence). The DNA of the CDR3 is TGTGCCAGCTCGGAGTACAAGGGAGGGCCCCGGGAGACCCAGTACTTC. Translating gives CASSEYKGGPRETQYF.

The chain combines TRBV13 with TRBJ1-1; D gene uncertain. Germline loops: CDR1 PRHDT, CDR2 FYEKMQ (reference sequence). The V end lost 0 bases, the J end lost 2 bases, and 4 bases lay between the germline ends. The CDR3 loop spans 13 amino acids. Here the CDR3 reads CASSLGVNTEAFF. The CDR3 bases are TGTGCCAGCAGCTTAGGGGTTAACACTGAAGCTTTCTTT.

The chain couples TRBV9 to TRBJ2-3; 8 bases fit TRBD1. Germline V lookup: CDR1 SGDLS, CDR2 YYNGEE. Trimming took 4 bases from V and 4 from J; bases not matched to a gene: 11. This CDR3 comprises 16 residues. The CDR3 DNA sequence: TGTGCCAGCAGCCCCTCAGGGGGCGGGTGGGCAGATACGCAGTATTTT. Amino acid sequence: CASSPSGGGWADTQYF.

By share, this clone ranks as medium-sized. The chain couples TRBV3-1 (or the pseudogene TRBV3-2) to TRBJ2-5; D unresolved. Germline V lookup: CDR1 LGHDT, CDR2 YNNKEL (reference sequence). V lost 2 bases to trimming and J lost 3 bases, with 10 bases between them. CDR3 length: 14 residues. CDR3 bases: TGTGCCAGCAGCCAACTGTCCAAGAAAGAGACCCAGTACTTC. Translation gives CASSQLSKKETQYF.

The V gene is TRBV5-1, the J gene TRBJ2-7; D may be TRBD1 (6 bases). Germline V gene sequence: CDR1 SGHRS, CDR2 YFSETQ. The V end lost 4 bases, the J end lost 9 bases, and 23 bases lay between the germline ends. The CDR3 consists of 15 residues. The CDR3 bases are TGCGCCAGCAGCCCCGGGACAAATCCTATCCTCGGGCAGTACTTC. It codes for CASSPGTNPILGQYF. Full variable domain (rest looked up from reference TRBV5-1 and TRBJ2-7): KAGVTQTPRYLIKTRGQQVTLSCSPISGHRSVSWYQQTPGQGLQFLFEYFSETQRNKGNFPGRFSGRQFSNSRSEMNVSTLELGDSALYLCASSPGTNPILGQYFGPGTRLTVT.